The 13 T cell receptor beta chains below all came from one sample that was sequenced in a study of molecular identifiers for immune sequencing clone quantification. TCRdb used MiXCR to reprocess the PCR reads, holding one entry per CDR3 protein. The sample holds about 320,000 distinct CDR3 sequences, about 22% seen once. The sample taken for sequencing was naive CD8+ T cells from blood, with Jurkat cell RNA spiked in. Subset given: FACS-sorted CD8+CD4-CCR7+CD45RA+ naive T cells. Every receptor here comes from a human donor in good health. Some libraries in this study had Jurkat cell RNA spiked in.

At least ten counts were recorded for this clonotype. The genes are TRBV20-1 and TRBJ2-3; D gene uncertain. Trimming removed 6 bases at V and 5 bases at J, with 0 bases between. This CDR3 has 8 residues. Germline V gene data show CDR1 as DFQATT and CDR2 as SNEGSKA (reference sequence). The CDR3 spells CSADTQYF. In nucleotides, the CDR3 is TGCAGTGCAGATACGCAGTATTTT.

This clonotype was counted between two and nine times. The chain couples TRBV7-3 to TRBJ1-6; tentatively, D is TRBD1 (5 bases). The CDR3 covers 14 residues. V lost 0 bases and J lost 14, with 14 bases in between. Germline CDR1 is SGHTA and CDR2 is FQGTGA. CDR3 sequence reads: CASSLTGGNSALHF. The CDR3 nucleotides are TGTGCCAGCAGCTTAACGGGGGGGAATTCGGCCCTCCACTTT.

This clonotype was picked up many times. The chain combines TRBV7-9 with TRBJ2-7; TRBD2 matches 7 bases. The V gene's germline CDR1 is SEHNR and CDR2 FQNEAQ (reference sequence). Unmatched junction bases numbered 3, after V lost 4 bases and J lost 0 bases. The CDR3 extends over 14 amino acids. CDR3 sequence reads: CASSSASGSYEQYF. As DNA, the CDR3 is TGTGCCAGCAGCTCGGCTAGCGGCTCCTACGAGCAGTACTTC.

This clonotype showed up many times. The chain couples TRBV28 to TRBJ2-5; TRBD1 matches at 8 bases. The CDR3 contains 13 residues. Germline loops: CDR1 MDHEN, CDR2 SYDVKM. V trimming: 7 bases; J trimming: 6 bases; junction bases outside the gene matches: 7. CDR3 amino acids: CASTVGDRKTQYF. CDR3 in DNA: TGTGCCAGCACCGTGGGGGACAGGAAGACCCAGTACTTC. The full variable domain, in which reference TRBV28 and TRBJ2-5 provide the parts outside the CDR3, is DVKVTQSSRYLVKRTGEKVFLECVQDMDHENMFWYRQDPGLGLRLIYFSYDVKMKEKGDIPEGYSVSREKKERFSLILESASTNQTSMYLCASTVGDRKTQYFGPGTRLLVL.

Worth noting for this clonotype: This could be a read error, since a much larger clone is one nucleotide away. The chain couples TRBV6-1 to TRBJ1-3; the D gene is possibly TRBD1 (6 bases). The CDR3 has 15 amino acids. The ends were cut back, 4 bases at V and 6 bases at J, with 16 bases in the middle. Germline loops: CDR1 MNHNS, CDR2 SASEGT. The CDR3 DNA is TGTGCCAGCAGTGGAACAGGGTTCGGGGAAAACACCATATATTTT. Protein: CASSGTGFGENTIYF.

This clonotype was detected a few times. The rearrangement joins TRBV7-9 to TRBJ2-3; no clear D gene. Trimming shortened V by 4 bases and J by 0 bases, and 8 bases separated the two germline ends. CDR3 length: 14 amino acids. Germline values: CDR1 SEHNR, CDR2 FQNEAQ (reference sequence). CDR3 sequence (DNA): TGTGCCAGCAGCTCCCTATTTAGCACAGATACGCAGTATTTT. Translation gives CASSSLFSTDTQYF.

The CDR3 is CASTGAYNSPLHF. The CDR3 DNA is TGTGCCAGTACAGGGGCATATAATTCACCCCTCCACTTT. V usage is TRBV27 and J usage is TRBJ1-6; 7 bases fit TRBD1. Germline trimming cut 9 bases from V and 4 bases from J; bases unmatched to any gene: 3. The CDR3 runs to 13 residues. Germline values: CDR1 MNHEY, CDR2 SMNVEV (reference sequence).

The CDR3 sequence: CSARDASGNYEQYF. The CDR3 nucleotides are TGCAGTGCTAGAGATGCTAGCGGGAATTACGAGCAGTACTTC. The genes are TRBV20-1 and TRBJ2-7; 9 bases align to TRBD2. The CDR3 has 14 amino acids. Germline lookup yields CDR1 DFQATT and CDR2 SNEGSKA (reference sequence). With 0 bases clipped from V and 4 bases from J, the junction kept 4 bases outside the gene matches.

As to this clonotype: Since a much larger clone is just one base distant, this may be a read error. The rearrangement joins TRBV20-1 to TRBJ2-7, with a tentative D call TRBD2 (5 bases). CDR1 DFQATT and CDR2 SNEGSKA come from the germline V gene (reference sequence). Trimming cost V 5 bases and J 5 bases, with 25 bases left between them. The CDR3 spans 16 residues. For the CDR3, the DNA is TGCAGTGCTCCACCCCGAGACGGACTTCTTCCCCACGAGCAGTACTTC. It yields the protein CSAPPRDGLLPHEQYF.

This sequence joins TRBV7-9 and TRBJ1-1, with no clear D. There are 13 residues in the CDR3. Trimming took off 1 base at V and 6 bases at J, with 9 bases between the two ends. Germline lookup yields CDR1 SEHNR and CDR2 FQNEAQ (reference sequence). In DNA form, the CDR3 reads TGTGCCAGCAGCTTAGGGCTTGGGCCTGAAGCTTTCTTT. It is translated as CASSLGLGPEAFF.

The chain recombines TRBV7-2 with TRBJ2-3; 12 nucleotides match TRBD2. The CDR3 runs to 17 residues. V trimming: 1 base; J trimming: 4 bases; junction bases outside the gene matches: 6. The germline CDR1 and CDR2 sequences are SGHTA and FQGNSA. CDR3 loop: CASSLGLAGGFADTQYF. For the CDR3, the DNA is TGTGCCAGCAGCTTAGGGCTAGCGGGGGGGTTCGCAGATACGCAGTATTTT.

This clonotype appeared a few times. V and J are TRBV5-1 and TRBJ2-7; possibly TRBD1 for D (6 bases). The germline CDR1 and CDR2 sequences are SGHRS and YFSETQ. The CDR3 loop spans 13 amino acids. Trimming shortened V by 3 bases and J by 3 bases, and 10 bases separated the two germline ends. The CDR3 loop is CASSWWTDYEQYF. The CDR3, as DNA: TGCGCCAGCAGCTGGTGGACAGACTACGAGCAGTACTTC.

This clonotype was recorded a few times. The DNA of the CDR3 is TGTGCCAGCAGTAAAACAGGGAACGCCTACAATGAGCAGTTCTTC. This codes for CASSKTGNAYNEQFF. This chain links TRBV6-5 with TRBJ2-1, with D possibly being TRBD1 (6 bases). V lost 5 bases to trimming and J lost 2 bases, with 13 bases between them. The germline CDR1 and CDR2 sequences are MNHEY and SVGAGI. The length of the CDR3 is 15 residues.